The 6 T cell receptor beta chains listed next were all sequenced from one sample in a study of metastatic and nonmetastatic thyroid tumors (dated by TCRdb to the early 2020s). No treatment had been received by any patient before thyroid surgery. Libraries were prepared through PCR. Sequencing instrument: Illumina HiSeq 4000. Through fastp at Q25 and MiXCR, TCRdb rebuilt clones from the public reads, retaining in-frame beta chains. Counted in this sample were about 15,000 clones; 23% of them appeared once. The ten biggest clones cover 12% of the sample. Input material: tumor tissue. All receptors come from a female donor with papillary thyroid cancer or a benign thyroid nodule (not recorded which). Some clones in this sample may be carry-over from other donors' samples.

This clone counts as medium-sized. The rearrangement links TRBV3-1 to TRBJ1-2; D possibly corresponds to TRBD1 (5 bases). CDR1 LGHDT and CDR2 YNNKEL come from the germline V gene (reference sequence). Trimming stripped 4 bases from V and 3 bases from J, with 18 bases between. There are 16 residues in the CDR3. The CDR3 spells CASSPLGTEGDYGYTF. The CDR3 DNA reads as TGTGCCAGCAGCCCCCTTGGGACGGAAGGGGACTATGGCTACACCTTC. Drawing the rest from reference TRBV3-1 and TRBJ1-2, the complete variable domain is DTAVSQTPKYLVTQMGNDKSIKCEQNLGHDTMYWYKQDSKKFLKIMFSYNNKELIINETVPNRFSPKSPDKAHLNLHINSLELGDSAVYFCASSPLGTEGDYGYTFGSGTRLTVV.

This clone was seen more than once but under ten times. This may arise from a read error, as a much more abundant clone is one base away. V and J are TRBV2 and TRBJ2-3; TRBD2 agrees at 14 bases. The V gene's germline CDR1 is SNHLY and CDR2 FYNNEI. The length of the CDR3 is 18 residues. Here the CDR3 DNA reads TGTGCCGGCAGTGAAGGGACTAGCGGGGGCCCTGGCACAGATACGCAGTATTTT. Amino acid sequence: CAGSEGTSGGPGTDTQYF.

The rearrangement uses TRBV20-1 and TRBJ2-2; a possible D gene is TRBD1 (5 bases). CDR1 is DFQATT and CDR2 is SNEGSKA in the germline V gene (reference sequence). The CDR3 has 13 amino acids. V lost 4 bases and J lost 4, with 10 bases in between. The CDR3, as DNA: TGCAGTGCTATTATCACAGGCACCGGGGAGCTGTTTTTT. It yields the protein CSAIITGTGELFF.

The rearrangement links TRBV20-1 to TRBJ2-7; TRBD1 is a possible D gene (5 bases). The CDR3 covers 12 residues. V was cut by 3 bases and J by 6 bases, with 12 bases left in between. Germline lookup yields CDR1 DFQATT and CDR2 SNEGSKA (reference sequence). This CDR3 is CSASSGSGEQYF. CDR3 sequence (DNA): TGCAGTGCTAGTTCAGGGTCAGGCGAGCAGTACTTC.

This chain connects TRBV9 to TRBJ1-6; perhaps TRBD1 as D (6 bases). Germline CDR1 and CDR2: SGDLS and YYNGEE. The CDR3 contains 14 residues. The ends were cut back, 8 bases at V and 3 bases at J, with 12 bases in the middle. The DNA of the CDR3 is TGTGCCAGTTCGGACAGTCACTATAATTCACCCCTCCACTTT. Translating it yields CASSDSHYNSPLHF.

This clone was seen many times. The chain uses TRBV29-1 and TRBJ1-1; D perhaps matches TRBD1 (6 bases). V lost 4 bases and J 4 bases, leaving 13 bases between the germline ends. The germline V gene has CDR1 SQVTM and CDR2 ANQGSEA. This CDR3 is built from 13 residues. The CDR3 nucleotides read TGCAGCGTTGGGAGGGGGGGCGGCACTGAAGCTTTCTTT. As protein: CSVGRGGGTEAFF.